This section outlines one T cell receptor beta chain sequence together with its context. Many counts were recorded for this clonotype. This receptor's antigen is unknown. No much larger clonotype is one base removed from it; base qualities were not supplied. A patient counted as having stable Graves' hyperthyroidism if no progression to ophthalmopathy occurred over 18 months of follow-up. Hyperthyroidism patients were newly diagnosed, had a disease duration of under 2 months, and were aged 18 to 65 years. Patients with uncontrolled infections, other autoimmune diseases, pregnancy or lactation were excluded. Diagnoses were based on clinical symptoms, serum thyroxine and TRAb, thyroid ultrasound and orbital computed tomography. Trizol reagent was used to extract total RNA, and RNA quality was then checked on an Agilent 2100 Bioanalyzer. The TCR beta CDR3 regions were amplified from the RNA transcripts. The first round of RT-PCR for the TCR CDR3 was performed with the HTBI primer set and the Qiagen OneStep RT-PCR kit. The libraries were constructed in a second round of multiplex PCR and then size-selected and purified. Sequencing of the libraries was done on an Illumina HiSeq2000 using paired-end 100 bp reads. From the authors' description of their analysis: SOAPnuke was used to process the raw data, removing reads that contained adapters or uncalled bases, had a mean Phred below 15, or lacked an exact match to the constant primer or identifier. COPE v1.2.5 was used to merge the high-quality paired reads, and each unique nucleotide sequence was defined as a clonotype. MiTCR v1.1 was used to align the clonotypes against IMGT TRBV, TRBD and TRBJ reference segments. The analysis included only V-J combinations with a frequency above 0.0001, which together covered approximately 99% of the repertoires. The TCS score was defined as F50 (clonal expansion) divided by E x V (chaos), with BLOSUM62-based TCRdist calculated between CDR3 peptides within each V-J. Welch's t-statistics and random forest reduced 500 to 550 V-J features to around 14, which were used in a naive Bayes classifier (R e1071). The Morisita-Horn index was used to measure how similar the thyroid and blood repertoires were. TCRdb itself trimmed the public reads at Q25 with fastp, ran MiXCR and retained productive beta chains. Identical CDR3 proteins give one entry, which carries the most common genes and DNA. TCRdb's processing, not the authors', yielded these V and J calls. The sample table holds over 45,000 distinct CDR3 sequences, of which around 48% were seen once. The leading ten clones occupy roughly 32% of the sample.

The record originates from a study of T cells in Graves' hyperthyroidism and ophthalmopathy (dated by TCRdb to between 2018 and 2021). In the study overall: To identify distinguishing TCR V-J signatures, a discovery cohort of about 95 patients was used, comprising fewer than 45 with Graves' ophthalmopathy and around 60 with stable Graves' hyperthyroidism. For training and testing, the 80 to 100 patients in the discovery cohort were randomly divided in a 7:3 ratio. After sampling, hyperthyroidism patients received methimazole starting at 30 mg daily, and ophthalmopathy patients received high-dose intravenous methylprednisolone. According to the paper, TCR Vbeta CDR3 sequencing was carried out on around 140 peripheral blood samples, which came from fewer than 50 ophthalmopathy, approximately 72 hyperthyroidism and about 17 progressor patients. Prospective prediction of ophthalmopathy was tested in an independent validation cohort consisting of roughly 19 hyperthyroidism patients and some 17 patients who later progressed to ophthalmopathy. The study also compared thyroid tissue and blood T-cell repertoires from about six Graves' hyperthyroidism patients.

Here is what the overall study found, with its caveats: In validation, progression to ophthalmopathy was predicted by the model with roughly 71% sensitivity and 72.22% specificity, a median of around 6.5 months before onset. Ophthalmopathy was separated from stable hyperthyroidism by a 13 V-J signature model, with approximately 86% sensitivity and roughly 81% specificity obtained in cross-validation and 80%/75% obtained in testing. Blood samples also contained most of the expanded thyroid clonotypes (frequency above 0.001), which suggests that blood repertoires may reflect thyroid immune responses. Sample size was not statistically predetermined, and investigators were not blinded to group allocation.

The source of this sequence is a woman aged 45-59 years with Graves' hyperthyroidism. The specimen sequenced was peripheral blood or thyroid tissue (not recorded which).

CDR3 sequence: CASSITSSGNTIYF. At the DNA level, the sequence is TGTGCCAGTAGTATCACCAGCTCTGGAAACACCATATATTTT. The chain couples TRBV19 to TRBJ1-3; the D gene identity is not certain. There are 14 amino acids in the CDR3, from cysteine to phenylalanine inclusive. Only the CDR3 DNA stays, 42 bases, in frame from base 1. CDR1 and CDR2 are read off the germline V gene (reference sequence) as LNHDA and SQIVND. Between the V and J ends, shortened by 3 bases and 0 bases respectively, the junction contains 6 bases.